The 9 T cell receptor beta chains below were found in one sample sequenced in a study of blood T cell repertoires in COVID-19. Only in-frame clones appear in the TCRdb table, and some are missing; sequencing was by immunoSEQ multiplex PCR. The table includes 200,000 or so clones, about 80% detected once. The sample was peripheral blood. Receptor source: a man aged 25 to 40 with active or convalescent COVID-19.

This clone was detected once. This chain uses TRBV7-9 with TRBJ2-3, with 12 bases lining up with TRBD2. This CDR3 is built from 17 residues. V was pared by 5 bases and J by 0 bases, with 6 bases of the junction left unmatched. Germline V gene sequence: CDR1 SEHNR, CDR2 FQNEAQ (reference sequence). For the CDR3, the DNA is TGTGCCAGCAGCCCGCGGACTAGCGGGATTAGCACAGATACGCAGTATTTT. This encodes CASSPRTSGISTDTQYF.

The table lists this clone with a count of one. The rearrangement joins TRBV19 to TRBJ2-7; 7 bases agree with TRBD2. CDR3 length: 12 residues. Germline values: CDR1 LNHDA, CDR2 SQIVND (reference sequence). V was pared by 6 bases and J by 5 bases, with 4 bases of the junction left unmatched. DNA of the CDR3: TGTGCCAGTAGGCAGGGAGGGAACGAGCAGTACTTC. Translated, it gives CASRQGGNEQYF.

This clone was detected only a few times. The chain recombines TRBV29-1 with TRBJ2-1; unclear D gene. The ends were cut back, 3 bases at V and 3 bases at J, with 3 bases in the middle. Per germline, CDR1 SQVTM and CDR2 ANQGSEA. CDR3 length: 11 amino acids. The chain's CDR3 is CSVDFYNEQFF. In DNA form, the CDR3 reads TGCAGCGTTGACTTCTACAATGAGCAGTTCTTC.

The V call is TRBV5-8, the J call TRBJ2-7; D gene ambiguous. Germline CDR1 and CDR2: SGHTS and YDEGEE. The germline V and J ends were trimmed by 5 bases and 4 bases, with 7 bases remaining between them. The CDR3 is 11 residues long. The CDR3 region is CASRENYEQYV. The DNA of the CDR3 is TGTGCCAGCAGGGAGAATTACGAGCAGTACGTC.

The V gene is TRBV10-3, the J gene TRBJ2-1; the match to TRBD2 covers 7 bases. Losses at the gene ends were 3 bases for V and 5 bases for J; bases not matched to a gene: 7. This CDR3 comprises 15 residues. Looked up from germline, CDR1 is ENHRY and CDR2 is SYGVKD. The CDR3 bases are TGTGCCATCAGTGACCCGGGACTACCGGACAATGAGCAGTTCTTC. Translated, it gives CAISDPGLPDNEQFF.

V usage is TRBV9 and J usage is TRBJ2-2; 10 nucleotides align to TRBD2. CDR1 and CDR2 from the germline V gene are SGDLS and YYNGEE. After removal of 0 bases from V and 4 bases from J, the junction contained 3 bases not matched to a gene. This CDR3 contains 16 residues. The CDR3 nucleotides are TGTGCCAGCAGCGTAGTAGCGGGAGGCGTCACCGGGGAGCTGTTTTTT. Its protein product is CASSVVAGGVTGELFF.

The chain links TRBV5-1 to TRBJ2-5, with D possibly TRBD1 on 7 matching bases. The ends were cut back, 4 bases at V and 5 bases at J, with 21 bases in the middle. Germline values: CDR1 SGHRS, CDR2 YFSETQ. This CDR3 contains 16 residues. The CDR3 region has the DNA TGCGCCAGCAGCGGACTAACAGGGGAGAGAGGGGAGACCCAGTACTTC. Translated: CASSGLTGERGETQYF.

V is TRBV19 and J is TRBJ1-6, with 10 bases lining up with TRBD1. Germline V lookup: CDR1 LNHDA, CDR2 SQIVND (reference sequence). The CDR3 extends over 17 amino acids. With 0 bases clipped from V and 8 bases from J, the junction kept 7 bases outside the gene matches. Here the CDR3 reads CASSIDRPGQGYSPLHF. CDR3 nucleotide sequence: TGTGCCAGTAGTATAGATAGGCCGGGACAGGGGTATTCACCCCTCCACTTT.

The chain links TRBV11-2 to TRBJ2-5; TRBD1 matches at 9 bases. The V and J ends lost 1 base and 1 base, in that order; junction bases with no gene match: 13. CDR1 SGHAT and CDR2 FQNNGV come from the germline V gene. The CDR3 consists of 19 residues. The CDR3 sequence is CASSLGQGGENKGQETQYF. The DNA for the CDR3 is TGTGCCAGCAGCTTAGGACAGGGGGGGGAGAACAAGGGCCAAGAGACCCAGTACTTC.